Below are 20 T cell receptor beta chains sequenced from a single sample in a study of T-cell memory formation after mild COVID-19. Each CDR3 protein is one row after TCRdb ran MiXCR on the 5' RACE reads. The sample has around 110,000 distinct CDR3 sequences, roughly 14% seen once. Sequencing input: PBMCs or a T cell subset sorted from them (not recorded which). These receptors were obtained from a man between 18 and 29 years old who had mild COVID-19 (a few samples of this study predate the infection). Cell type and time point are not known.

The V gene is TRBV4-1, the J gene TRBJ2-5; TRBD2 matches at 11 bases. Germline V gene data show CDR1 as MGHRA and CDR2 as YSYEKL. V lost 4 bases to trimming and J lost 2 bases; unmatched junction nucleotides: 9. The length of the CDR3 is 17 residues. The CDR3 DNA follows: TGCGCCAGCAGCCGACTCCCGGGACTAGCGGATCAAGAGACCCAGTACTTC. Translation gives CASSRLPGLADQETQYF.

The chain couples TRBV4-3 to TRBJ2-7; TRBD1 might be the D (7 bases). This CDR3 contains 14 residues. V shed 0 bases and J shed 4 bases, with 10 bases lying between them. Germline assignment: CDR1 LGHNA and CDR2 YSLEER. CDR3 nucleotide sequence: TGCGCCAGCAGCCAAGACAGGGGGGTGTACGAGCAGTACTTC. This sequence encodes CASSQDRGVYEQYF.

This clonotype was seen at least ten times. The chain couples TRBV23-1 to TRBJ2-5; D is ambiguous. TRBV23-1 is known as an ORF, though its function is uncertain. Trimming removed 0 bases at V and 4 bases at J, with 3 bases between. This CDR3 has 12 amino acids. CDR3 sequence (DNA): TGCGCCAGCAGTCAATCCGCAGAGACCCAGTACTTC. Translated: CASSQSAETQYF.

This clonotype was observed a few times. The chain employs TRBV12-3 or TRBV12-4 and TRBJ2-3; TRBD2 aligns across 8 bases. Trimming took 6 bases from V and 2 from J; bases not matched to a gene: 7. This CDR3 contains 15 residues. CDR3: CASSRSGGVTDTQYF. The CDR3 DNA follows: TGTGCCAGCAGCCGCTCCGGGGGGGTCACAGATACGCAGTATTTT.

The chain is built from TRBV4-1 and TRBJ1-1; maybe TRBD1 (5 bases). Germline assignment: CDR1 MGHRA and CDR2 YSYEKL. The CDR3 is made up of 14 amino acids. Between the trimmed V and J ends, which lost 4 bases and 4 bases, there was a span of 13 bases. The CDR3 spells CASSPQGLGTEAFF. The DNA of the CDR3 is TGCGCCAGCAGCCCCCAGGGATTAGGCACTGAAGCTTTCTTT.

This clonotype has just a few counts. J is TRBJ2-1 and V is TRBV4-1; TRBD1 or TRBD2 may be the D gene (6 bases each). CDR1 MGHRA and CDR2 YSYEKL come from the germline V gene. This CDR3 region has 16 residues. V shed 5 bases and J shed 4 bases, with 18 bases lying between them. The CDR3 DNA sequence: TGCGCCAGCAGCACGACTGAGGGGGGCTGGTACAATGAGCAGTTCTTC. This gives the protein CASSTTEGGWYNEQFF.

This clonotype came up a few times. The V and J genes are TRBV20-1 and TRBJ2-1; D is ambiguous. This CDR3 is built from 12 residues. The V end was cut by 0 bases, the J end by 12 bases, with 12 bases between. CDR1 and CDR2 (germline): DFQATT, SNEGSKA (reference sequence). CDR3: CSARDHVKRQFF. As DNA, the CDR3 is TGCAGTGCTAGAGACCATGTGAAGAGGCAGTTCTTC.

This clonotype came up a few times. This chain joins TRBV7-9 and TRBJ2-7; 8 bases agree with TRBD2. The ends lost 3 bases at V and 2 bases at J; junction bases unmatched: 3. Germline CDR1 SEHNR, CDR2 FQNEAQ (reference sequence). The CDR3 is 14 amino acids. The CDR3 region is CASSLRGGTYEQYF. The CDR3 bases are TGTGCCAGCAGCTTGCGCGGGGGGACCTACGAGCAGTACTTC.

The V gene is TRBV15, the J gene TRBJ1-5; D perhaps matches TRBD1 (6 bases). Trimming took 5 bases from V and 6 from J, leaving 20 bases between them. The CDR3 is made up of 16 amino acids. CDR1 is LNHNV, CDR2 YYDKDF, per germline (reference sequence). CDR3 nucleotide sequence: TGTGCCACCAGCCCAACTTACAGGGACTCGATTCAGCCCCAGCATTTT. This codes for CATSPTYRDSIQPQHF.

This clonotype appeared a few times. V is TRBV29-1 and J is TRBJ2-1; no clear D. Germline assignment: CDR1 SQVTM and CDR2 ANQGSEA. V lost 1 base to trimming and J lost 7 bases, with 8 bases between them. CDR3 length equals 12 residues. The CDR3 here is CSVEAESNEQFF. The CDR3 bases are TGCAGCGTTGAAGCCGAGTCGAATGAGCAGTTCTTC.

This clonotype was seen more than once but under ten times. This sequence joins TRBV5-1 and TRBJ2-7; D ambiguous. The CDR3 extends over 14 amino acids. The ends were cut back, 4 bases at V and 5 bases at J, with 16 bases in the middle. CDR1 SGHRS and CDR2 YFSETQ come from the germline V gene. CDR3 in amino acids: CASSIYPDGDEQYF. CDR3 DNA: TGCGCCAGCAGCATCTACCCGGACGGAGACGAGCAGTACTTC.

This chain links TRBV6-2 or TRBV6-3 with TRBJ1-5; D remains unclear. Germline loops: CDR1 MNHEY, CDR2 SVGEGT. The CDR3 is 15 residues long. V was shortened by 0 bases and J by 4 bases, with 10 bases between the two germline ends. The CDR3: CASSYSEVRNQPQHF. The CDR3 DNA follows: TGTGCCAGCAGTTACTCGGAGGTCCGGAATCAGCCCCAGCATTTT.

The chain joins TRBV4-3 to TRBJ2-3; D is unresolved. V was cut by 1 base and J by 2 bases, with 10 bases left in between. Germline-derived CDR1 and CDR2 are LGHNA and YSLEER. The CDR3 contains 15 residues. The CDR3 nucleotides are TGCGCCAGCAGCCAAGTGAGGTGGAACACAGATACGCAGTATTTT. Amino acids: CASSQVRWNTDTQYF.

This clonotype came up many times. The gene calls are TRBV5-5 and TRBJ2-2, with 11 bases that match TRBD2. The CDR3 has 18 residues. V shed 0 bases, J shed 3 bases, and the junction held 7 bases outside the gene matches. Germline CDR1 and CDR2: SGHKS and YYEKEE (reference sequence). In DNA, the CDR3 is TGTGCCAGCAGCTTGGGGCTAGCGGGGGGAGTTCACACCGGGGAGCTGTTTTTT. Residues: CASSLGLAGGVHTGELFF.

This chain uses TRBV9 with TRBJ2-7; D call uncertain. The CDR3 runs to 12 residues. Germline V lookup: CDR1 SGDLS, CDR2 YYNGEE. V dropped 7 bases and J dropped 0 bases, with 8 bases sitting between them. Here the CDR3 DNA reads TGTGCCAGCGGGTCGGGCTCCTACGAGCAGTACTTC. Amino acid sequence: CASGSGSYEQYF.

This clonotype occurred a few times. A read error may produce the germline difference seen at one junction end. The rearrangement joins TRBV20-1 to TRBJ2-1; tentatively, D is TRBD1 (6 bases). Germline CDR1 is DFQATT and CDR2 is SNEGSKA (reference sequence). The CDR3 has 15 amino acids. CDR3 protein: CSAREGRQAYNEQFF. The CDR3 bases are TGCAGTGCTCGAGAGGGGAGACAGGCCTACAATGAGCAGTTCTTC.

The chain employs TRBV3-1 and TRBJ1-1; D is uncertain. The CDR3 spans 14 residues. Trimming removed 0 bases at V and 3 bases at J, with 8 bases between. CDR1 LGHDT and CDR2 YNNKEL come from the germline V gene (reference sequence). The CDR3 protein is CASSQEVRYTEAFF. The CDR3, as DNA: TGTGCCAGCAGCCAAGAGGTGCGATACACTGAAGCTTTCTTT.

This clonotype was found a few times. The V call is TRBV7-2, the J call TRBJ2-5; 7 nucleotides match TRBD2. The CDR3 is 15 residues long. Germline CDR1 SGHTA, CDR2 FQGNSA. V lost 5 bases and J lost 5; bases outside the gene matches: 11. CDR3 sequence reads: CASSAGVSGAETQYF. Written as DNA, the CDR3 is TGTGCCAGCAGCGCCGGGGTGAGCGGGGCGGAGACCCAGTACTTC. The variable domain in full, with the rest retrieved from reference TRBV7-2 and TRBJ2-5, is GAGVSQSPSNKVTEKGKDVELRCDPISGHTALYWYRQSLGQGLEFLIYFQGNSAPDKSGLPSDRFSAERTGGSVSTLTIQRTQQEDSAVYLCASSAGVSGAETQYFGPGTRLLVL.

This clonotype was found a few times. V gene TRBV12-3 or TRBV12-4 combines with J gene TRBJ1-3; D not resolved. With 4 bases removed from V and 0 bases from J, the gap between germline ends came to 7 bases. CDR3 length: 14 amino acids. The CDR3 nucleotides are TGTGCCAGCAGTTCCCCGCTCTCTGGAAACACCATATATTTT. Residues: CASSSPLSGNTIYF.

The J gene is TRBJ1-1, the V gene TRBV7-6; unclear D gene. Per the germline V gene, CDR1 is SGHVS and CDR2 is FNYEAQ. The CDR3 sequence is 14 residues long. The V gene lost 6 bases and the J gene lost 4 bases, with 15 bases spanning the gap. The DNA for the CDR3 is TGTGCCAGCAGTCCCCTGCCAGAGCTCACTGAAGCTTTCTTT. Its translation is CASSPLPELTEAFF.